This T cell receptor (beta chain) appears in the sequencing data of a study of shared clonotypes between healthy human individuals. The wider study: Every donor yielded three CD4 naive, three CD4 memory, two CD8 naive and one CD8 memory plate.

Selected positively for CCR7 and CD45RO-negative, naive CD8 cells excluded terminally differentiated effector memory CD45RA+ cells. Only Caucasian adults living in Nashville, Tennessee served as donors. Per the germline V gene, CDR1 is LGHNA and CDR2 is YNFKEQ. The CDR3 has 18 residues. V was trimmed by 0 bases and J by 2 bases, leaving 17 bases between them. Clones were read by immunoSEQ multiplex PCR, and TCRdb kept only the in-frame ones, dropping some. The table shows about 1.9 million clones, with 93% occurring only once. About this clone itself: Its target is unknown.

Overall study results and limits: The diversity represented, both genetic and in exposure history, was limited by few donors. Sharing across four donors was highest in naive CD4 (approximately 5%) and lowest in memory CD8 (approximately 0.4%).

This chain connects TRBV4-2 to TRBJ2-1, with D possibly TRBD2 on 6 matching bases. The sequence was obtained from a young man in good health. Some clones in this sample may be carry-over from other donors' samples. The sequencing sample was made of naive CD8+ T cells from PBMCs. CDR3 residues: CASSQDPGSGLTYNEQFF. DNA of the CDR3: TGTGCCAGCAGCCAAGATCCCGGGAGTGGCCTAACCTACAATGAGCAGTTCTTC.